A single sample is the source of the 11 T cell receptor beta chains below, sequenced in a study of T cells in pancreatic ductal adenocarcinoma. The selected patients with pancreatic ductal adenocarcinoma had surgery but no neoadjuvant therapy. TCRdb's table, derived via immunoSEQ multiplex PCR, lists solely in-frame clones and lacks some. The table lists around 100,000 clones, nearly 95% of them singletons. The sample consisted of PBMCs. These receptors came from a human donor with pancreatic ductal adenocarcinoma.

In nucleotides, the CDR3 is TGTGCCAGCAGCTTTGGTATACAGGGTGAAGACTACGAGCAGTACTTC. Amino acids: CASSFGIQGEDYEQYF. The chain links TRBV5-7 to TRBJ2-7; possible D gene TRBD1, 6 bases. TRBV5-7 is an open reading frame whose function is uncertain. The germline V and J ends were trimmed by 2 bases and 3 bases, with 18 bases remaining between them. CDR3 length: 16 amino acids.

The chain is built from TRBV5-1 and TRBJ1-5; tentative D call: TRBD1 (6 bases). The V end was cut by 0 bases, the J end by 7 bases, with 11 bases between. The CDR3 runs 14 residues. Germline assignment: CDR1 SGHRS and CDR2 YFSETQ. CDR3 sequence reads: CASSLGQEGQPQHF. The CDR3 region has the DNA TGCGCCAGCAGCTTGGGACAGGAAGGACAGCCCCAGCATTTT.

A single count supports this clone. The CDR3 region is CASRPTASGRAEQFF. The CDR3 region has the DNA TGTGCCAGCCGCCCCACGGCTAGCGGGAGGGCGGAGCAGTTCTTC. This chain uses TRBV2 with TRBJ2-1, with 12 positions matching TRBD2. CDR1 is SNHLY and CDR2 is FYNNEI in the germline V gene. The length of the CDR3 is 15 residues. The ends lost 8 bases at V and 10 bases at J; junction bases unmatched: 12.

CDR3 bases: TGCGCCAGCAGCCAAGAGGGGACTAGCGGGAATGAGCAGTTCTTC. This codes for CASSQEGTSGNEQFF. The chain employs TRBV4-1 and TRBJ2-1; 12 bases are shared with TRBD2. J was trimmed by 7 bases and V by 0 bases; bases with no gene match: 1. Germline-derived CDR1 and CDR2 are MGHRA and YSYEKL. The CDR3 covers 15 residues.

This chain links TRBV20-1 with TRBJ2-5; D not certain. The germline V gene encodes CDR1 DFQATT and CDR2 SNEGSKA (reference sequence). Between the trimmed V and J ends, which lost 3 bases and 4 bases, there was a span of 3 bases. The CDR3 has 10 amino acids. For the CDR3, the DNA is TGCAGTGCTAGCGGAGAGACCCAGTACTTC. Encoded protein: CSASGETQYF.

This clone was counted only a few times. The chain carries TRBV7-2 and TRBJ2-2; TRBD2 matches 16 bases. The CDR3 is made up of 19 amino acids. CDR1 is SGHTA, CDR2 FQGNSA, per germline. V dropped 4 bases and J dropped 7; count of bases not matched to a gene: 12. CDR3 sequence reads: CASSSTPGLAGGYGGELFF. In nucleotides, the CDR3 is TGTGCCAGCAGCTCTACGCCGGGACTAGCGGGAGGGTATGGCGGGGAGCTGTTTTTT.

The chain couples TRBV7-9 to TRBJ1-4, with D hard to call. Looked up from germline, CDR1 is SEHNR and CDR2 is FQNEAQ (reference sequence). Trimming removed 2 bases from V and 8 bases from J, with 12 bases in between. The CDR3 extends over 14 amino acids. The CDR3 protein is CASSLSDKREKLFF. DNA of the CDR3: TGTGCCAGCAGCTTAAGTGACAAAAGGGAAAAACTGTTTTTT.

This chain joins TRBV6-6 and TRBJ1-4; TRBD1 matches at 11 bases. The CDR3 consists of 15 residues. V shed 7 bases, J shed 8 bases, and the junction held 9 bases outside the gene matches. Per germline, CDR1 MNHNY and CDR2 SVGAGI (reference sequence). CDR3 loop: CASNGQGADVEKLFF. In DNA form, the CDR3 reads TGTGCCAGCAACGGACAGGGGGCGGATGTCGAAAAACTGTTTTTT.

This chain uses TRBV27 with TRBJ2-5, with 7 bases identical to TRBD2. Germline CDR1 MNHEY, CDR2 SMNVEV (reference sequence). V lost 7 bases and J lost 5; bases outside the gene matches: 13. The CDR3 runs to 15 residues. The CDR3 region is CASTPWGGSGETQYF. The CDR3 nucleotides read TGTGCCAGCACCCCTTGGGGCGGGAGTGGTGAGACCCAGTACTTC.

J is TRBJ1-1 and V is TRBV30, with a possible D match to TRBD1 (6 bases). CDR1 and CDR2 from the germline V gene are GTSNPN and SVGIG (reference sequence). Between the trimmed V and J ends, which lost 3 bases and 0 bases, there was a span of 17 bases. This CDR3 region has 16 residues. The CDR3 nucleotides read TGTGCCTGGAGCCACCCCCAGGGGTCCTTGAACACTGAAGCTTTCTTT. Its translation: CAWSHPQGSLNTEAFF. Supplemented by reference TRBV30 and TRBJ1-1, the full variable domain reads SQTIHQWPATLVQPVGSPLSLECTVEGTSNPNLYWYRQAAGRGLQLLFYSVGIGQISSEVPQNLSASRPQDRQFILSSKKLLLSDSGFYLCAWSHPQGSLNTEAFFGQGTRLTVV.

The gene calls are TRBV9 and TRBJ2-7; 9 bases align to TRBD2. CDR3 length: 15 residues. The trim removed 2 bases at V and 4 bases at J, leaving 7 bases unmatched. From germline, CDR1 is SGDLS and CDR2 YYNGEE. The CDR3 coding sequence is TGTGCCAGCAGCGTGCCGACTAGCGGAAAGTACGAGCAGTACTTC. As protein: CASSVPTSGKYEQYF. Complete variable domain (other parts from reference TRBV9 and TRBJ2-7): DSGVTQTPKHLITATGQRVTLRCSPRSGDLSVYWYQQSLDQGLQFLIQYYNGEERAKGNILERFSAQQFPDLHSELNLSSLELGDSALYFCASSVPTSGKYEQYFGPGTRLTVT.